The source of this TCR beta chain is a study of CD8+ T cells in alopecia areata. Turning to the study itself: A 6-month off-drug phase came after tofacitinib, which had lasted 6 to 18 months. Study results and limitations: Throughout tofacitinib, many expanded lesional clones continued to persist in scalp and blood.

This clone came up once. Antigen unknown. The CDR3 extends over 14 amino acids. Between the trimmed V and J ends, which lost 0 bases and 5 bases, there was a span of 13 bases. The germline V gene has CDR1 GTSNPN and CDR2 SVGIG (reference sequence). Treatment denoted: oral pan-JAK inhibitor, 5-10 mg twice daily. Peripheral blood samples and lesional scalp punch biopsies were obtained from alopecia areata patients. It was cDNA, reverse transcribed from extracted RNA, that served as the sequencing template. The repertoire was sequenced with immunoSEQ multiplex PCR; TCRdb's copy has only in-frame clones and lacks some. The profile shows about 190,000 clones, 64% of them singletons.

The source is a human donor with alopecia areata. The V gene is TRBV30, the J gene TRBJ1-2; no clear D. Sequencing was performed on CD4+ T cells sorted from blood, taken around week 50, from a patient treated with tofacitinib. CDR3 protein: CAWSVGTNAYGYTF. In DNA form, the CDR3 reads TGTGCCTGGAGTGTCGGTACGAATGCTTATGGCTACACCTTC.